A selection of T cell receptor beta chains follows, all from one sample in a study of blood T cell repertoires in COVID-19. The repertoire was sequenced with immunoSEQ multiplex PCR; TCRdb's copy has only in-frame clones and lacks some. The table has fewer than 150,000 clones, just over 75% seen once. The sequencing sample was made of peripheral blood. The source is a human donor in a cohort sampled during active COVID-19. Both conserved end residues are part of each CDR3. A D gene is named only where the DNA matches it firmly. Rows give clone size only sometimes, using once, few, many, or a class for an expanded clone.

v_gene	abundance	j_gene	d_gene	CDR3aa	CDR3nt
TRBV7-9	.	TRBJ1-1	.	CASSFGQTLNTEAFF	TGTGCCAGCAGCTTCGGACAGACACTGAACACTGAAGCTTTCTTT
TRBV28	once	TRBJ2-1	TRBD1	CASSLTQGAAYNEQFF	TGTGCCAGCAGTTTAACCCAGGGGGCAGCCTACAATGAGCAGTTCTTC
TRBV6-2/TRBV6-3	.	TRBJ1-5	.	CASSYNSNQPQHF	TGTGCCAGCAGTTACAACTCCAATCAGCCCCAGCATTTT
TRBV27	.	TRBJ1-2	TRBD1	CASSLYRGQTGGYTF	TGTGCCAGCAGTCTGTACAGGGGTCAAACGGGAGGCTACACCTTC
TRBV2	.	TRBJ2-3	TRBD1	CASRWDSLQNTQYF	TGTGCCAGCAGGTGGGACAGTCTACAGAATACGCAGTATTTT
TRBV6-5	.	TRBJ1-5	TRBD1	CASRQTFQGDQPQHF	TGTGCCAGCAGGCAAACTTTCCAGGGGGATCAGCCCCAGCATTTT
TRBV7-2	.	TRBJ2-5	TRBD2	CASSLVGTSGIETQYF	TGTGCCAGCAGCTTAGTAGGGACTAGCGGGATAGAGACCCAGTACTTC
TRBV7-8	.	TRBJ2-5	.	CASRRANQETQYF	TGTGCCAGCAGACGCGCCAACCAAGAGACCCAGTACTTC
TRBV28	.	TRBJ1-3	.	CASSPPGVGASGNTIYF	TGTGCCAGCAGTCCCCCCGGGGTGGGGGCCTCTGGAAACACCATATATTTT
TRBV23-1	.	TRBJ2-7	TRBD1	CASSQPTGDEQYF	TGCGCCAGCAGTCAGCCAACAGGGGACGAGCAGTACTTC
TRBV21-1	few	TRBJ2-7	.	CASRGGGTYEQYF	TGTGCCAGCCGGGGCGGGGGCACCTACGAGCAGTACTTC
TRBV2	once	TRBJ2-3	.	CASSAAGARTDTQYF	TGTGCCAGCAGTGCCGCGGGGGCCCGCACAGATACGCAGTATTTT
TRBV6-5	.	TRBJ1-2	.	CASSLLQDSYGYTF	TGTGCCAGCAGTCTCCTCCAGGACAGCTATGGCTACACCTTC
TRBV2	few	TRBJ2-4	TRBD1	CASSEEQGRHIQYF	TGTGCCAGCAGTGAAGAACAGGGGCGACACATTCAGTACTTC
TRBV20-1	.	TRBJ1-1	.	CSASTGTNTEAFF	TGCAGTGCTAGTACAGGGACCAACACTGAAGCTTTCTTT
TRBV2	.	TRBJ2-3	TRBD1	CASIEDRGTVGGDTQYF	TGTGCCAGCATCGAGGACAGGGGGACGGTAGGTGGAGATACGCAGTATTTT
TRBV30	.	TRBJ2-2	.	CAWSVPAGTGELFF	TGTGCCTGGAGTGTTCCAGCGGGCACCGGGGAGCTGTTTTTT
TRBV19	.	TRBJ2-1	.	CASSLQGGRGTYNEQFF	TGTGCCAGTAGCCTCCAGGGGGGTCGGGGGACCTACAATGAGCAGTTCTTC
TRBV5-4	.	TRBJ2-7	.	CASSPQGNDNEQYF	TGTGCCAGCAGCCCTCAGGGGAACGACAACGAGCAGTACTTC
TRBV27	.	TRBJ2-7	.	CASSLLLGSSYEQYF	TGTGCCAGCTCGCTCCTACTGGGGAGCTCCTACGAGCAGTACTTC
TRBV6-5	.	TRBJ2-3	.	CASSYRVRGTDTQYF	TGTGCCAGCAGTTACAGGGTGAGGGGCACAGATACGCAGTATTTT
TRBV18	.	TRBJ1-1	TRBD1	CASSPLDRDTEAFF	TGTGCCAGCTCACCACTAGACAGGGACACTGAAGCTTTCTTT
TRBV2	.	TRBJ2-7	.	CASGDYEQYF	TGTGCCAGCGGAGACTACGAGCAGTACTTC
TRBV6-2/TRBV6-3	.	TRBJ2-3	TRBD1	CASSRTGRHTDTQYF	TGTGCCAGCAGTAGGACAGGCCGACACACAGATACGCAGTATTTT
TRBV28	.	TRBJ2-7	TRBD1	CASRDLGGADYEQYF	TGTGCCAGCAGGGATCTAGGGGGCGCGGACTACGAGCAGTACTTC
TRBV6-4	.	TRBJ2-1	TRBD2	CASSDPGLAGGPSSYNEQFF	TGTGCCAGCAGTGACCCCGGACTAGCGGGGGGCCCTAGCTCCTACAATGAGCAGTTCTTC
TRBV7-9	.	TRBJ1-6	TRBD1	CASRPTGEANSPLHF	TGTGCCAGCAGACCTACAGGGGAGGCTAATTCACCCCTCCACTTT
TRBV11-2	.	TRBJ1-4	TRBD1	CASSLITGGSANEKLFF	TGTGCCAGCAGCTTAATCACAGGGGGTTCGGCTAATGAAAAACTGTTTTTT
TRBV27	.	TRBJ2-7	TRBD1	CASSRQGTYEQYF	TGTGCCAGCAGCAGACAGGGGACCTACGAGCAGTACTTC
TRBV6-5	.	TRBJ1-4	TRBD1	CASSRNRDSNEKLFF	TGTGCCAGCAGTCGAAACCGGGACAGTAATGAAAAACTGTTTTTT
TRBV6-1	.	TRBJ1-1	TRBD1	CASSESQGRPQDRAITGAFF	TGTGCCAGCAGTGAATCCCAGGGGCGACCCCAAGACAGGGCAATCACCGGGGCTTTCTTT
TRBV5-1	.	TRBJ2-3	.	CASSLARGATSTDTQYF	TGCGCCAGCAGCTTGGCCCGCGGGGCCACTAGCACAGATACGCAGTATTTT
TRBV28	.	TRBJ2-7	.	CASSFGRYEQYF	TGTGCCAGCAGTTTCGGTCGTTACGAGCAGTACTTC
TRBV6-5	.	TRBJ1-1	.	CAGSGKENTEAFF	TGTGCCGGCTCAGGGAAGGAGAACACTGAAGCTTTCTTT
TRBV11-2	.	TRBJ1-1	.	CASSLQRSRGAFF	TGTGCCAGCAGCTTACAACGGAGCAGGGGCGCTTTCTTT
TRBV28	.	TRBJ1-5	TRBD1	CASSAPQGGIRQPQHF	TGTGCCAGCAGTGCCCCCCAGGGGGGAATACGCCAGCCCCAGCATTTT
TRBV11-2	few	TRBJ1-3	TRBD1	CASSLRGRDSGNTIYF	TGTGCCAGCAGCTTAAGAGGACGGGACAGCGGGAACACCATATATTTT
TRBV7-9	.	TRBJ1-3	.	CASSLGQPNSGNTIYF	TGTGCCAGCAGCTTAGGACAGCCAAACTCTGGAAACACCATATATTTT
TRBV3-1/TRBV3-2	few	TRBJ2-1	.	CASSPRRQTYNEQFF	TGTGCCAGCAGCCCCCGCCGACAAACCTACAATGAGCAGTTCTTC
TRBV5-1	.	TRBJ2-7	.	CASSPRGGLYEQYF	TGCGCCAGCAGCCCCCGCGGGGGCTTGTACGAGCAGTACTTC
TRBV3-1/TRBV3-2	few	TRBJ2-7	.	CASSQAGRLGYEQYF	TGTGCCAGCAGCCAAGCAGGGAGGTTGGGCTACGAGCAGTACTTC
TRBV6-6	.	TRBJ2-3	TRBD2	CASSYNAGGLDTQYF	TGTGCCAGCAGTTATAACGCGGGGGGGTTGGATACGCAGTATTTT
TRBV6-6	once	TRBJ1-1	.	CASSNGNTEAFF	TGTGCCAGCAGCAACGGGAACACTGAAGCTTTCTTT
TRBV29-1	few	TRBJ1-1	.	CSVRPSGGENTEAFF	TGCAGCGTTCGCCCCTCGGGGGGTGAGAACACTGAAGCTTTCTTT
TRBV24-1	.	TRBJ2-1	.	CATSDSKSPGDEQFF	TGTGCCACCAGTGATTCAAAGTCCCCGGGGGATGAGCAGTTCTTC
TRBV11-2	.	TRBJ1-4	.	CASSSRDSEKLFF	TGTGCCAGCAGCTCCAGGGACTCTGAAAAACTGTTTTTT
TRBV18	.	TRBJ1-5	.	CASSPGNPSQPQHF	TGTGCCAGCTCACCGGGCAACCCGTCCCAGCCCCAGCATTTT
TRBV11-2	once	TRBJ2-7	TRBD2	CASSLVSGGAVEQYF	TGTGCCAGCAGCTTAGTGTCCGGGGGGGCCGTCGAGCAGTACTTC
TRBV27	once	TRBJ1-4	TRBD1	CASRVTGGEKLFF	TGTGCCAGCAGGGTTACAGGGGGAGAAAAACTGTTTTTT
TRBV5-1	few	TRBJ2-1	.	CASSWTGISYNEQFF	TGCGCCAGCAGCTGGACCGGGATCTCCTACAATGAGCAGTTCTTC
TRBV11-2	.	TRBJ1-3	.	CASSLSVGGLSGNTIYF	TGTGCCAGCAGCTTATCGGTTGGGGGCTTGTCTGGAAACACCATATATTTT
TRBV19	.	TRBJ1-1	.	CASSAPQGRMAFF	TGTGCCAGTAGTGCCCCTCAGGGGCGCATGGCTTTCTTT
TRBV3-1/TRBV3-2	.	TRBJ1-2	TRBD1	CASSQSGTGNNYGYTF	TGTGCCAGCAGCCAATCCGGGACAGGGAATAACTATGGCTACACCTTC
TRBV30	.	TRBJ1-5	TRBD1	CAWSHRGNQPQHF	TGTGCCTGGAGCCACAGGGGTAATCAGCCCCAGCATTTT
TRBV9	.	TRBJ2-7	.	CASSGDEGYEQYF	TGTGCCAGCAGCGGCGACGAGGGCTACGAGCAGTACTTC